This TCR beta chain is drawn from a study of cytotoxic CD8 clonotypes in ibrutinib-treated CLL. Sequenced by immunoSEQ multiplex PCR; TCRdb stores in-frame clones only, minus some. The table records some 58,000 clones, about 72% of them present only once. Germline V gene sequence: CDR1 MDHEN, CDR2 SYDVKM. There are 18 residues in the CDR3. V was clipped by 5 bases and J by 5 bases, with 25 bases between them. Sequencing used PBMCs, obtained after 12 months of ibrutinib treatment. This chain uses TRBV28 with TRBJ2-1, with D tentatively TRBD1 or TRBD2 (6 bases each). The TCR originated in a human donor with chronic lymphocytic leukemia. The CDR3, as DNA: TGTGCCAGCAGTCCCTCCCCGGGAGCAGGGGACGCGGACAATGAGCAGTTCTTC. Translated, it gives CASSPSPGAGDADNEQFF.